The 17 T cell receptor beta chains reported below all come from one sample, sequenced in a study of cytomegalovirus exposure and HLA in healthy donors. Sequencing was performed with immunoSEQ multiplex PCR; in TCRdb, only in-frame clones are kept and a portion is missing. The sample holds nearly 200,000 clones, 65% to 90% seen once. Input material: PBMCs. These receptors were collected from a woman between 25 and 40 years old in good health and CMV-seropositive.

V usage is TRBV5-1 and J usage is TRBJ2-1; TRBD2 is a possible D gene (6 bases). V lost 6 bases and J 6 bases, leaving 13 bases between the germline ends. CDR3 length: 13 residues. Germline V lookup: CDR1 SGHRS, CDR2 YFSETQ. CDR3 DNA: TGCGCCAGCAAGGAGGGGTCCCCCAATGAGCAGTTCTTC. This codes for CASKEGSPNEQFF.

The chain employs TRBV4-1 and TRBJ1-1; the D gene is possibly TRBD1 (6 bases). The CDR3 has 14 residues. Per the germline V gene, CDR1 is MGHRA and CDR2 is YSYEKL. The V end was cut by 1 base, the J end by 6 bases, with 12 bases between. The CDR3, as DNA: TGCGCCAGCAGCCAAGTCCAGGGGTGGGCTGAAGCTTTCTTT. This sequence encodes CASSQVQGWAEAFF.

CDR3 sequence (DNA): TGTGCCAGCAGTTTAGGCGGAGTAGTCTACGAGCAGTACTTC. This gives the protein CASSLGGVVYEQYF. The chain couples TRBV28 to TRBJ2-7, with D hard to call. Germline V gene sequence: CDR1 MDHEN, CDR2 SYDVKM. Trimming pared 2 bases from V and 3 bases from J, leaving 11 bases between. The CDR3 spans 14 residues. Drawing the rest from reference TRBV28 and TRBJ2-7, the complete variable domain is DVKVTQSSRYLVKRTGEKVFLECVQDMDHENMFWYRQDPGLGLRLIYFSYDVKMKEKGDIPEGYSVSREKKERFSLILESASTNQTSMYLCASSLGGVVYEQYFGPGTRLTVT.

This chain links TRBV9 with TRBJ2-7; TRBD2 aligns across 11 bases. Looked up from germline, CDR1 is SGDLS and CDR2 is YYNGEE. V dropped 0 bases and J dropped 2; count of bases not matched to a gene: 4. This CDR3 spans 16 amino acids. CDR3 DNA sequence: TGTGCCAGCAGCGTAGGCGGGACTAGCGGTGCCTACGAGCAGTACTTC. It is translated as CASSVGGTSGAYEQYF. The complete variable domain, with remaining parts taken from reference TRBV9 and TRBJ2-7, reads DSGVTQTPKHLITATGQRVTLRCSPRSGDLSVYWYQQSLDQGLQFLIQYYNGEERAKGNILERFSAQQFPDLHSELNLSSLELGDSALYFCASSVGGTSGAYEQYFGPGTRLTVT.

This clone has only a few counts. This chain connects TRBV5-1 to TRBJ1-5, with D maybe TRBD1 (5 bases). Germline assignment: CDR1 SGHRS and CDR2 YFSETQ. The CDR3 extends over 15 amino acids. With 4 bases removed from V and 2 bases from J, the gap between germline ends came to 13 bases. CDR3 bases: TGCGCCAGCAGCCCCACAGGTAATCGCAATCAGCCCCAGCATTTT. It specifies CASSPTGNRNQPQHF.

This rearrangement joins TRBV6-5 to TRBJ1-2; possible D gene TRBD1, 5 bases. Germline V gene sequence: CDR1 MNHEY, CDR2 SVGAGI. This CDR3 contains 14 residues. Trimming took off 4 bases at V and 6 bases at J, with 15 bases between the two ends. The CDR3 sequence: CASSSPGGRHGYTF. CDR3 bases: TGTGCCAGCAGTTCCCCGGGGGGAAGGCATGGCTACACCTTC.

This clone has only a few counts. The rearrangement joins TRBV29-1 to TRBJ1-2; D might be TRBD1 (5 bases). Looked up from germline, CDR1 is SQVTM and CDR2 is ANQGSEA. This CDR3 is 15 amino acids long. V was clipped by 4 bases and J by 2 bases, with 17 bases between them. For the CDR3, the DNA is TGCAGCGTTGCCTCGCTGATCAGGGCCAACTATGGCTACACCTTC. Its protein is CSVASLIRANYGYTF.

The V call is TRBV12-2, the J call TRBJ2-5; the tabulated D call, TRBD2, remains unverified against the DNA. TRBV12-2 is shown as a pseudogene. This CDR3 has 16 amino acids. The CDR3 region has the DNA TGTGCAAGTCGCCCACCCCCCGGGACTCCAATCGAGACCCAGTACTTC. Translation gives CASRPPPGTPIETQYF.

The V and J genes are TRBV27 and TRBJ1-5; perhaps TRBD1 as D (6 bases). The CDR3 spans 14 residues. V dropped 7 bases and J dropped 6 bases, with 16 bases sitting between them. Germline CDR1 and CDR2: MNHEY and SMNVEV (reference sequence). As DNA, the CDR3 is TGTGCCAGCAATAGGGGGGGCCAGGGTCAGCCCCAGCATTTT. It translates to CASNRGGQGQPQHF.

This clone has a single count. The gene calls are TRBV4-1 and TRBJ2-1; 11 bases agree with TRBD2. The length of the CDR3 is 17 residues. Trimming removed 2 bases from V and 6 bases from J; junction bases left unmatched: 9. Germline lookup yields CDR1 MGHRA and CDR2 YSYEKL. The CDR3 region has the DNA TGCGCCAGCAGCCAACCGGGACTAGCGGTAATTGGCAATGAGCAGTTCTTC. Encoded protein: CASSQPGLAVIGNEQFF.

The chain joins TRBV10-3 to TRBJ2-2, with 14 bases identical to TRBD2. Germline loops: CDR1 ENHRY, CDR2 SYGVKD. V lost 8 bases and J lost 7; bases outside the gene matches: 9. The CDR3 covers 16 residues. For the CDR3, the DNA is TGTGCCATCGGAAGGGGACTAGCGGGAGTAGGCGGGGAGCTGTTTTTT. The encoded protein is CAIGRGLAGVGGELFF.

This chain links TRBV4-1 with TRBJ2-7; 9 bases match TRBD1. This CDR3 comprises 15 residues. V lost 1 base, J lost 6 bases, and 7 bases stayed unmatched. Looked up from germline, CDR1 is MGHRA and CDR2 is YSYEKL. CDR3 residues: CASSQVGTGNGEQYF. The CDR3 DNA sequence: TGCGCCAGCAGCCAAGTGGGGACAGGGAACGGCGAGCAGTACTTC.

The rearrangement joins TRBV27 to TRBJ2-5; 8 bases map to TRBD2. The CDR3 is made up of 16 amino acids. Trimming cost V 7 bases and J 5 bases; bases outside gene matches: 15. Per the germline V gene, CDR1 is MNHEY and CDR2 is SMNVEV (reference sequence). The CDR3, as DNA: TGTGCCAGCAAACTACGAGGAACGCGGGAGGACGAGACCCAGTACTTC. This gives the protein CASKLRGTREDETQYF.

V and J are TRBV5-4 and TRBJ2-1; D is unclear. Trimming removed 0 bases from V and 5 bases from J, with 9 bases in between. This CDR3 has 14 residues. Germline V gene sequence: CDR1 SGHNT, CDR2 YYREEE (reference sequence). Here the CDR3 DNA reads TGTGCCAGCAGCTTGGAAGCCTTCCACAATGAGCAGTTCTTC. Residues: CASSLEAFHNEQFF.

The V call is TRBV10-3, the J call TRBJ2-1, with no clear D. The V end was cut by 3 bases, the J end by 2 bases, with 5 bases between. The germline gives CDR1 ENHRY, CDR2 SYGVKD. The CDR3 has 13 residues. The CDR3 is CAISDTAYNEQFF. DNA for the CDR3: TGTGCCATCAGTGACACAGCCTACAATGAGCAGTTCTTC.

This chain connects TRBV28 to TRBJ2-1, with a weak D call TRBD1 (6 bases). Germline CDR1 reads MDHEN; CDR2 reads SYDVKM. CDR3 length: 12 residues. V dropped 6 bases and J dropped 10 bases, with 13 bases sitting between them. The CDR3 bases are TGTGCCAGCAGGGATCTCGGACAGGAGCAGTTCTTC. Its translation: CASRDLGQEQFF.

The V and J genes are TRBV18 and TRBJ1-1; D is uncertain. In germline, CDR1 is KGHSH, CDR2 LQKENI. The ends were cut back, 4 bases at V and 5 bases at J, with 17 bases in the middle. This CDR3 has 15 residues. For the CDR3, the DNA is TGTGCCAGCTCACTCGGGGATGATCCTCGGACTGAAGCTTTCTTT. Amino acids: CASSLGDDPRTEAFF.